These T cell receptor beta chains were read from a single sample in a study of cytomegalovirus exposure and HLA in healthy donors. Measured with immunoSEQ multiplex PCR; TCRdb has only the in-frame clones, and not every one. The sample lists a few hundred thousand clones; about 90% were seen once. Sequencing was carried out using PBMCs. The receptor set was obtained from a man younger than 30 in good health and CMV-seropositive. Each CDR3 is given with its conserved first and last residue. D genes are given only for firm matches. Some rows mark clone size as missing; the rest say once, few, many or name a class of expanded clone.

CDR3aa: CASSLGQGSYEQYF; CDR3nt: TGCGCCAGCAGCTTAGGACAGGGGTCCTACGAGCAGTACTTC; j_gene: TRBJ2-7; abundance: NA; v_gene: TRBV5-1; d_gene: TRBD1
CDR3aa: CASSLDGGRAYEQYF; CDR3nt: TGTGCCAGCAGCTTAGACGGTGGCAGAGCCTACGAGCAGTACTTC; j_gene: TRBJ2-7; abundance: NA; v_gene: TRBV7-2; d_gene: NA
CDR3aa: CASRTGVGEQFF; CDR3nt: TGTGCCAGCAGAACAGGGGTCGGTGAGCAGTTCTTC; j_gene: TRBJ2-1; abundance: NA; v_gene: TRBV11-2; d_gene: TRBD1
CDR3aa: CASSILQKPYEQYF; CDR3nt: TGTGCCAGTAGTATCTTACAGAAGCCCTACGAGCAGTACTTC; j_gene: TRBJ2-7; abundance: NA; v_gene: TRBV19; d_gene: NA
CDR3aa: CASSLIREGYGYTF; CDR3nt: TGTGCCAGCAGCTTGATACGGGAAGGCTATGGCTACACCTTC; j_gene: TRBJ1-2; abundance: NA; v_gene: TRBV7-9; d_gene: NA
CDR3aa: CASSFGQTNTEAFF; CDR3nt: TGCGCCAGCAGCTTCGGACAGACGAACACTGAAGCTTTCTTT; j_gene: TRBJ1-1; abundance: NA; v_gene: TRBV10-1; d_gene: NA
CDR3aa: CASGEEGATNEKLFF; CDR3nt: TGCGCCAGCGGGGAGGAGGGGGCAACTAATGAAAAACTGTTTTTT; j_gene: TRBJ1-4; abundance: NA; v_gene: TRBV10-1; d_gene: NA
CDR3aa: CASSLAASSSNYGYTF; CDR3nt: TGTGCCAGCAGCTTAGCGGCGTCCTCATCGAACTATGGCTACACCTTC; j_gene: TRBJ1-2; abundance: NA; v_gene: TRBV7-8; d_gene: NA
CDR3aa: CASREGEGITEAFF; CDR3nt: TGTGCCAGCAGGGAAGGGGAAGGGATCACTGAAGCTTTCTTT; j_gene: TRBJ1-1; abundance: NA; v_gene: TRBV5-4; d_gene: NA
CDR3aa: CASSQVRDRGNLEQYF; CDR3nt: TGTGCCAGCAGCCAAGTCCGGGACCGGGGAAATTTGGAGCAGTACTTC; j_gene: TRBJ2-7; abundance: NA; v_gene: TRBV7-8; d_gene: NA
CDR3aa: CASSVGVQDLTEAFF; CDR3nt: TGTGCCAGCAGCGTAGGGGTTCAGGACTTGACTGAAGCTTTCTTT; j_gene: TRBJ1-1; abundance: NA; v_gene: TRBV9; d_gene: NA
CDR3aa: CASSYSIQYEQYF; CDR3nt: TGTGCCAGCAGTTACTCGATACAGTACGAGCAGTACTTC; j_gene: TRBJ2-7; abundance: NA; v_gene: TRBV6-5; d_gene: NA
CDR3aa: CASRSQGSSYEQYF; CDR3nt: TGTGCCAGCAGATCACAAGGGAGCTCCTACGAGCAGTACTTC; j_gene: TRBJ2-7; abundance: once; v_gene: TRBV28; d_gene: NA
CDR3aa: CASSQPYGTGGSTEAFF; CDR3nt: TGCGCCAGCAGCCAACCATACGGGACAGGCGGAAGCACTGAAGCTTTCTTT; j_gene: TRBJ1-1; abundance: NA; v_gene: TRBV4-1; d_gene: TRBD1
CDR3aa: CASSLTGGGQPQHF; CDR3nt: TGTGCCAGCAGTTTGACAGGGGGCGGACAGCCCCAGCATTTT; j_gene: TRBJ1-5; abundance: NA; v_gene: TRBV28; d_gene: TRBD1
CDR3aa: CASAGGTASYEQYF; CDR3nt: TGTGCCAGCGCTGGGGGGACAGCATCCTACGAGCAGTACTTC; j_gene: TRBJ2-7; abundance: once; v_gene: TRBV6-1; d_gene: NA
CDR3aa: CASSLAGSTDTQYF; CDR3nt: TGTGCCAGCAGCTTAGCGGGTAGCACAGATACGCAGTATTTT; j_gene: TRBJ2-3; abundance: NA; v_gene: TRBV7-2; d_gene: NA
CDR3aa: CSAAGAGANVLTF; CDR3nt: TGCAGCGCCGCGGGAGCTGGGGCCAACGTCCTGACTTTC; j_gene: TRBJ2-6; abundance: NA; v_gene: TRBV29-1; d_gene: TRBD2
CDR3aa: CASSPRMPSGANVLTF; CDR3nt: TGTGCCAGCAGTCCCCGGATGCCCTCAGGGGCCAACGTCCTGACTTTC; j_gene: TRBJ2-6; abundance: NA; v_gene: TRBV28; d_gene: NA
CDR3aa: CASSSGTGSASYGYTF; CDR3nt: TGTGCCAGCAGCTCAGGGACAGGGAGCGCTAGCTATGGCTACACCTTC; j_gene: TRBJ1-2; abundance: NA; v_gene: TRBV7-7; d_gene: TRBD1
CDR3aa: CASSSHRVGEQYF; CDR3nt: TGTGCCAGCAGTTCCCACAGGGTCGGCGAGCAGTACTTC; j_gene: TRBJ2-7; abundance: NA; v_gene: TRBV27; d_gene: NA
CDR3aa: CASTAGEGYGYTF; CDR3nt: TGTGCCAGCACTGCAGGGGAAGGCTATGGCTACACCTTC; j_gene: TRBJ1-2; abundance: NA; v_gene: TRBV6-4; d_gene: NA
CDR3aa: CASSFEGANQPQHF; CDR3nt: TGTGCCAGCAGTTTCGAGGGGGCCAATCAGCCCCAGCATTTT; j_gene: TRBJ1-5; abundance: NA; v_gene: TRBV27; d_gene: TRBD1
CDR3aa: CAWSGGEGNEKLFF; CDR3nt: TGTGCCTGGAGTGGCGGGGAGGGTAATGAAAAACTGTTTTTT; j_gene: TRBJ1-4; abundance: NA; v_gene: TRBV30; d_gene: NA
CDR3aa: CASNGDSNYEQYF; CDR3nt: TGTGCCAGCAACGGGGACTCAAACTACGAGCAGTACTTC; j_gene: TRBJ2-7; abundance: NA; v_gene: TRBV28; d_gene: NA
CDR3aa: CASVIGTEAFF; CDR3nt: TGTGCCAGTGTCATCGGCACTGAAGCTTTCTTT; j_gene: TRBJ1-1; abundance: NA; v_gene: TRBV19; d_gene: NA
CDR3aa: CSVARQGNLYEQYF; CDR3nt: TGCAGCGTTGCTCGACAGGGAAATCTCTACGAGCAGTACTTC; j_gene: TRBJ2-7; abundance: once; v_gene: TRBV29-1; d_gene: TRBD1
CDR3aa: CVRSFVTGLAVYEQYF; CDR3nt: TGTGTCAGAAGCTTCGTGACAGGACTAGCGGTCTACGAGCAGTACTTC; j_gene: TRBJ2-7; abundance: NA; v_gene: TRBV7-5; d_gene: NA
CDR3aa: CASIEGLSTEAFF; CDR3nt: TGTGCCAGTATTGAGGGTCTCAGTACTGAAGCTTTCTTT; j_gene: TRBJ1-1; abundance: NA; v_gene: TRBV19; d_gene: NA
CDR3aa: CASTNPGGYNEQFF; CDR3nt: TGTGCCAGCACTAACCCGGGCGGCTACAATGAGCAGTTCTTC; j_gene: TRBJ2-1; abundance: NA; v_gene: TRBV6-5; d_gene: NA
CDR3aa: CASSQDDAGGVETQYF; CDR3nt: TGCGCCAGCAGCCAAGATGACGCCGGGGGCGTTGAGACCCAGTACTTC; j_gene: TRBJ2-5; abundance: NA; v_gene: TRBV4-1; d_gene: NA
CDR3aa: CASSPGPFRGNQPQHF; CDR3nt: TGCGCCAGCAGCCCTGGGCCCTTTCGTGGCAATCAGCCCCAGCATTTT; j_gene: TRBJ1-5; abundance: once; v_gene: TRBV5-1; d_gene: NA
CDR3aa: CAWSVGSGGEQYF; CDR3nt: TGTGCCTGGAGTGTAGGCAGTGGGGGCGAGCAGTACTTC; j_gene: TRBJ2-7; abundance: NA; v_gene: TRBV30; d_gene: NA
CDR3aa: CASSPRTGNSGANVLTF; CDR3nt: TGTGCCAGCTCACCACGAACCGGAAACTCTGGGGCCAACGTCCTGACTTTC; j_gene: TRBJ2-6; abundance: NA; v_gene: TRBV18; d_gene: NA
CDR3aa: CASGERGSYEQYF; CDR3nt: TGTGCCAGCGGAGAGCGGGGGTCCTACGAGCAGTACTTC; j_gene: TRBJ2-7; abundance: once; v_gene: TRBV6-5; d_gene: TRBD2
CDR3aa: CASSFPGYTNYGYTF; CDR3nt: TGTGCCAGCAGCTTCCCTGGGTATACTAACTATGGCTACACCTTC; j_gene: TRBJ1-2; abundance: NA; v_gene: TRBV7-9; d_gene: NA
CDR3aa: CASSQVPRSTGGYTF; CDR3nt: TGCGCCAGCAGCCAAGTGCCAAGGTCCACCGGAGGCTACACCTTC; j_gene: TRBJ1-2; abundance: NA; v_gene: TRBV4-1; d_gene: NA